The 29 T cell receptor beta chains below were found in one sample sequenced in a study of shared clonotypes between healthy human individuals. Sequencing was performed with immunoSEQ multiplex PCR; in TCRdb, only in-frame clones are kept and a portion is missing. The sample shows about 530,000 clones, about 80% of them seen only once. Material for sequencing was PBMCs. These receptor sequences come from a woman aged 35 to 49 in good health. Some clones in this sample may be carry-over from other donors' samples.

The table lists this clone with a count of one. The J gene is TRBJ2-7, the V gene TRBV19; 10 bases align to TRBD2. V shed 4 bases and J 5 bases; nucleotides not matched to a gene: 5. The CDR3 contains 14 residues. The germline V gene has CDR1 LNHDA and CDR2 SQIVND (reference sequence). The CDR3 DNA follows: TGTGCCAGTAGTACTCTAGCGGGAGCCCACGAGCAGTACTTC. Translating it yields CASSTLAGAHEQYF.

The V and J genes are TRBV27 and TRBJ2-1, with D possibly matching TRBD1 (6 bases). Germline V gene lookup returns CDR1 MNHEY and CDR2 SMNVEV (reference sequence). The V end lost 5 bases, the J end lost 4 bases, and 12 bases lay between the germline ends. The CDR3 has 14 residues. CDR3 sequence: CASSVTGSYNEQFF. As DNA, the CDR3 is TGTGCCAGCAGTGTCACAGGGTCGTACAATGAGCAGTTCTTC.

V usage is TRBV5-4 and J usage is TRBJ2-3; 7 bases are shared with TRBD2. The length of the CDR3 is 16 residues. The J segment lost 6 bases and the V segment lost 4 bases, leaving 14 bases of the junction unmatched. Germline V gene lookup returns CDR1 SGHNT and CDR2 YYREEE (reference sequence). As DNA, the CDR3 is TGTGCCAGCAGCCCCGACGGGGGGAGCAGAATGGATACGCAGTATTTT. Translated: CASSPDGGSRMDTQYF.

The gene calls are TRBV27 and TRBJ1-1, with a possible D match to TRBD1 (6 bases). The CDR3 is 13 amino acids. Germline CDR1 and CDR2: MNHEY and SMNVEV (reference sequence). The V and J ends lost 2 bases and 3 bases respectively, with 7 bases between them. Written as DNA, the CDR3 is TGTGCCAGCAGTTTAAGGGGGTACACTGAAGCTTTCTTT. It codes for CASSLRGYTEAFF.

This clone was observed once. V gene TRBV18 combines with J gene TRBJ2-2; D is unresolved. This CDR3 region has 14 residues. In germline, CDR1 is KGHSH, CDR2 LQKENI. Deletions cut 3 bases from V and 4 bases from J, with 9 bases between. DNA for the CDR3: TGTGCCAGCTCACCGCCCCCTAGCACCGGGGAGCTGTTTTTT. It codes for CASSPPPSTGELFF.

This clone has more than one count but fewer than ten. The sample has other DNA sequences that encode this CDR3 too. The chain is built from TRBV7-2 and TRBJ2-5; 9 positions agree with TRBD1. The CDR3 runs to 14 residues. Germline trimming cut 5 bases from V and 5 bases from J; bases unmatched to any gene: 6. The V gene's germline CDR1 is SGHTA and CDR2 FQGNSA. In DNA form, the CDR3 reads TGTGCCAGCAGCCGAGACAGGGGGGCGGAGACCCAGTACTTC. As protein: CASSRDRGAETQYF.

For the CDR3, the DNA is TGTGCCAGCTCACCACCCGGACAGGCCTTCACAGATACGCAGTATTTT. It is translated as CASSPPGQAFTDTQYF. The genes are TRBV18 and TRBJ2-3; 7 nucleotides agree with TRBD1. The V gene end was trimmed by 0 bases and the J gene end by 2 bases; junction bases not matched to a gene: 5. From germline, CDR1 is KGHSH and CDR2 LQKENI. There are 16 residues in the CDR3. The entire variable domain, with the rest obtained from reference TRBV18 and TRBJ2-3, is as follows: NAGVMQNPRHLVRRRGQEARLRCSPMKGHSHVYWYRQLPEEGLKFMVYLQKENIIDESGMPKERFSAEFPKEGPSILRIQQVVRGDSAAYFCASSPPGQAFTDTQYFGPGTRLTVL.

This rearrangement joins TRBV11-1 to TRBJ2-7; possible D gene TRBD1, 7 bases. V was pared by 5 bases and J by 2 bases, with 13 bases between. CDR1 is SGHAT and CDR2 is FQDESV in the germline V gene (reference sequence). This CDR3 region has 14 residues. The CDR3 DNA follows: TGTGCCAGCAGCCGCGGGACAGCTGCCTACGAGCAGTACTTC. This translates into CASSRGTAAYEQYF.

V usage is TRBV5-1 and J usage is TRBJ2-1, with D perhaps TRBD2 (6 bases). Germline CDR1 and CDR2: SGHRS and YFSETQ. With 5 bases removed from V and 8 bases from J, the gap between germline ends came to 17 bases. CDR3 size: 14 residues. The CDR3 DNA sequence: TGCGCCAGCAGATTGAGGAGGGGCGATTATGAGCAGTTCTTC. Translation: CASRLRRGDYEQFF.

The V gene is TRBV5-1, the J gene TRBJ2-5; 7 nucleotides match TRBD1. Germline CDR1 and CDR2: SGHRS and YFSETQ. This CDR3 contains 14 residues. V lost 5 bases, J lost 5 bases, and 9 bases stayed unmatched. The chain's CDR3 is CASRGAEGAETQYF. The DNA for the CDR3 is TGCGCCAGCAGGGGCGCCGAGGGGGCTGAGACCCAGTACTTC.

V and J are TRBV21-1 and TRBJ1-5; TRBD1, the D gene given by the table, was not confirmed from the DNA. TRBV21-1 represents a pseudogene. This CDR3 is built from 18 residues. In DNA, the CDR3 is TGTGCCAGCCTGATACAAGACAGGGGGCGCCTCGGCAATCAGCCCCAGCATTTT. Its protein is CASLIQDRGRLGNQPQHF.

There are many counts of this clone. The J gene is TRBJ2-7, the V gene TRBV6-1, with 9 bases that match TRBD2. The CDR3 loop spans 15 amino acids. Losses at the gene ends were 3 bases for V and 5 bases for J; bases not matched to a gene: 8. Germline CDR1 and CDR2: MNHNS and SASEGT. CDR3 coding DNA: TGTGCCAGCAGTGAGATTAGCGGGAGTAAAGACGAGCAGTACTTC. It translates to CASSEISGSKDEQYF.

The V gene is TRBV27, the J gene TRBJ2-3; the D is unclear. The CDR3 is 14 residues long. The germline V gene has CDR1 MNHEY and CDR2 SMNVEV (reference sequence). With 6 bases removed from V and 4 bases from J, the gap between germline ends came to 14 bases. CDR3 DNA: TGTGCCAGCAGCCCCCCTGGGGTACCAGATACGCAGTATTTT. This sequence encodes CASSPPGVPDTQYF.

The chain employs TRBV6-5 and TRBJ2-7, with D possibly being TRBD2 (6 bases). Between the trimmed V and J ends, which lost 4 bases and 4 bases, there was a span of 17 bases. Germline CDR1 reads MNHEY; CDR2 reads SVGAGI. The CDR3 contains 15 residues. CDR3 residues: CASSSTTLGRYEQYF. CDR3 nucleotides: TGTGCCAGCAGTTCCACGACATTAGGGAGGTACGAGCAGTACTTC.

This clone was observed many times. This chain joins TRBV28 and TRBJ1-5; maybe TRBD1 (5 bases). The V end lost 2 bases, the J end lost 4 bases, and 15 bases lay between the germline ends. The CDR3 has 16 amino acids. Germline CDR1 and CDR2: MDHEN and SYDVKM. CDR3 sequence reads: CASSLRGRRGNQPQHF. The CDR3 DNA reads TGTGCCAGCAGTTTACGGGGCAGGAGGGGTAATCAGCCCCAGCATTTT.

The V gene is TRBV7-9, the J gene TRBJ2-7, with 8 bases identical to TRBD2. Germline CDR1 and CDR2: SEHNR and FQNEAQ (reference sequence). The trim removed 7 bases at V and 4 bases at J, leaving 3 bases unmatched. This CDR3 is 12 amino acids long. The CDR3 loop is CASNAGGYEQYF. The DNA of the CDR3 is TGTGCCAGCAACGCGGGGGGTTACGAGCAGTACTTC.

This clone has a single count. Here the CDR3 reads CASRAQGGTEAFF. In nucleotides, the CDR3 is TGTGCCAGCAGGGCACAGGGAGGCACTGAAGCTTTCTTT. This chain links TRBV28 with TRBJ1-1; possibly TRBD1 for D (6 bases). The CDR3 runs 13 residues. V dropped 6 bases and J dropped 4 bases, with 12 bases sitting between them. Looked up from germline, CDR1 is MDHEN and CDR2 is SYDVKM. Filled out from reference TRBV28 and TRBJ1-1, the complete variable domain reads DVKVTQSSRYLVKRTGEKVFLECVQDMDHENMFWYRQDPGLGLRLIYFSYDVKMKEKGDIPEGYSVSREKKERFSLILESASTNQTSMYLCASRAQGGTEAFFGQGTRLTVV.

The chain couples TRBV7-2 to TRBJ2-7; a possible D gene is TRBD1 (6 bases). The CDR3 is 14 amino acids. Per germline, CDR1 SGHTA and CDR2 FQGNSA. V lost 5 bases and J lost 2, with 13 bases in between. DNA of the CDR3: TGTGCCAGCAGCAGCCGGACAGCCCCCTACGAGCAGTACTTC. This gives the protein CASSSRTAPYEQYF.

This clone was detected only a few times. The chain links TRBV5-4 to TRBJ2-2, with 10 bases lining up with TRBD2. The CDR3 length is 16 residues. With 3 bases clipped from V and 1 base from J, the junction kept 3 bases outside the gene matches. CDR1 SGHNT and CDR2 YYREEE come from the germline V gene (reference sequence). CDR3 in DNA: TGTGCCAGCAGCTCCTGGACTAGCGGGAACACCGGGGAGCTGTTTTTT. Translating gives CASSSWTSGNTGELFF.

The chain uses TRBV11-3 and TRBJ2-2, with TRBD2 matching over 8 bases. The V and J ends lost 2 bases and 5 bases, in that order; junction bases with no gene match: 10. The CDR3 covers 17 residues. Germline assignment: CDR1 SGHNT and CDR2 YENEEA. The CDR3 coding sequence is TGTGCCAGCAGCTTATCACTAGCGGTAGGAGATACCGGGGAGCTGTTTTTT. The encoded protein is CASSLSLAVGDTGELFF.

This chain connects TRBV18 to TRBJ2-1; D possibly matches TRBD1 or TRBD2 (6 bases each). Germline V gene data show CDR1 as KGHSH and CDR2 as LQKENI. Deletions cut 0 bases from V and 10 bases from J, with 13 bases between. The CDR3 loop spans 14 amino acids. This CDR3 reads CASSPPFVGGEQFF. CDR3 DNA: TGTGCCAGCTCACCACCGTTTGTCGGGGGCGAGCAGTTCTTC.

The V and J genes are TRBV4-2 and TRBJ2-1; weak D call: TRBD2 (6 bases). CDR3 size: 16 residues. Looked up from germline, CDR1 is LGHNA and CDR2 is YNFKEQ. V was cut by 0 bases and J by 9 bases, with 18 bases left in between. CDR3 in DNA: TGTGCCAGCAGCCAAGATTGGAGGGAGTTAAGTAGTGAGCAGTTCTTC. This encodes CASSQDWRELSSEQFF.

The rearrangement joins TRBV11-2 to TRBJ2-1; D gene uncertain. The CDR3 is 15 residues long. The germline V gene encodes CDR1 SGHAT and CDR2 FQNNGV. The V and J ends lost 6 bases and 2 bases respectively, with 14 bases between them. The CDR3 reads CASRASGVPYNEQFF. CDR3 DNA sequence: TGTGCCAGCAGGGCCTCAGGTGTCCCCTACAATGAGCAGTTCTTC.

The chain carries TRBV2 and TRBJ2-7; TRBD1 matches at 11 bases. Germline V gene data show CDR1 as SNHLY and CDR2 as FYNNEI. The CDR3 loop spans 15 amino acids. Losses at the gene ends were 4 bases for V and 7 bases for J; bases not matched to a gene: 9. In DNA, the CDR3 is TGTGCCAGCAGTGTGGGACAGGGGGGGACTAGGGAGCAGTACTTC. This codes for CASSVGQGGTREQYF.

In this sample, this clone turned up once. Other DNA sequences in the same sample also yield this CDR3. V usage is TRBV29-1 and J usage is TRBJ1-1; the D gene is possibly TRBD1 (5 bases). CDR1 is SQVTM and CDR2 is ANQGSEA in the germline V gene. Trimming removed 6 bases from V and 1 base from J, with 9 bases in between. The CDR3 runs 12 residues. CDR3: CSVGTGNTEAFF. The CDR3 bases are TGCAGCGTAGGGACGGGGAACACTGAAGCTTTCTTT.

This clone has a count of ten or more. The genes are TRBV5-6 and TRBJ2-7, with TRBD1 matching over 8 bases. The V segment lost 0 bases and the J segment 5 bases; nucleotides outside the gene matches: 4. Germline-derived CDR1 and CDR2 are SGHDT and YYEEEE. CDR3 length equals 14 residues. The CDR3 sequence is CASSLGQGLHEQYF. The CDR3 coding sequence is TGTGCCAGCAGCTTGGGACAGGGGCTCCACGAGCAGTACTTC.

The V gene is TRBV10-1, the J gene TRBJ2-4; D might be TRBD1 (6 bases). Germline V gene lookup returns CDR1 WNHNN and CDR2 SYGVQD (reference sequence). The V and J ends lost 7 bases and 9 bases respectively, with 16 bases between them. The CDR3 length is 13 residues. CDR3 protein: CASNTGVGGIQYF. The CDR3 coding sequence is TGCGCCAGCAATACCGGGGTAGGGGGCATTCAGTACTTC.

The rearrangement uses TRBV5-4 and TRBJ1-6; the D gene is possibly TRBD1 (5 bases). The CDR3 is 15 amino acids. Germline V gene sequence: CDR1 SGHNT, CDR2 YYREEE (reference sequence). V shed 0 bases and J shed 9 bases, with 13 bases lying between them. CDR3 DNA sequence: TGTGCCAGCAGCTTGGACGGGGGGAGCGGTTCACCCCTCCACTTT. Translation: CASSLDGGSGSPLHF.

This clone was recorded at least ten times. The chain has TRBV6-1 and TRBJ1-3, with 7 bases that match TRBD1. CDR3 length: 16 amino acids. V trimming: 4 bases; J trimming: 0 bases; junction bases outside the gene matches: 6. From germline, CDR1 is MNHNS and CDR2 SASEGT. The CDR3 spells CASSAIGTASGNTIYF. The CDR3 DNA is TGTGCCAGCAGTGCTATCGGGACAGCCTCTGGAAACACCATATATTTT.